A single sample is the source of the 13 T cell receptor beta chains below, sequenced in a study of cytomegalovirus exposure and HLA in healthy donors. Use of 60 Vbeta and 13 Jbeta primers characterized the PCR. The protocol was immunoSEQ multiplex PCR, while the TCRdb copy is restricted to in-frame clones and leaves out a portion. This sample has 130,000 to 150,000 clones, with 55% to 80% found just once. Material for sequencing was PBMCs. The receptors originated from a middle-aged woman in good health and CMV-seronegative.

The chain recombines TRBV2 with TRBJ2-7; 9 bases fit TRBD1. CDR1 is SNHLY, CDR2 FYNNEI, per germline. This CDR3 contains 14 residues. V shed 4 bases, J shed 3 bases, and the junction held 4 bases outside the gene matches. The CDR3: CASSVRDRDYEQYF. CDR3 DNA sequence: TGTGCCAGCAGTGTCCGGGACAGGGACTACGAGCAGTACTTC.

The chain is built from TRBV11-2 and TRBJ1-3, with D perhaps TRBD1 (6 bases). Trimming cost V 5 bases and J 4 bases, with 12 bases left between them. The V gene's germline CDR1 is SGHAT and CDR2 FQNNGV. The CDR3 covers 14 residues. In DNA form, the CDR3 reads TGTGCCAGCAGCCAACAGGGTGGAGGAAACACCATATATTTT. Residues: CASSQQGGGNTIYF.

In this sample, this clone turned up a few times. The chain combines TRBV7-9 with TRBJ1-1, with 7 bases identical to TRBD1. The CDR3 is 14 residues long. CDR1 is SEHNR, CDR2 FQNEAQ, per germline (reference sequence). After removal of 3 bases from V and 2 bases from J, the junction contained 3 bases not matched to a gene. The CDR3 DNA reads as TGTGCCAGCAGCTTTTCAGGGGGTAACACTGAAGCTTTCTTT. Protein product: CASSFSGGNTEAFF.

V usage is TRBV5-1 and J usage is TRBJ1-5; the match to TRBD1 covers 7 bases. CDR3 length: 17 amino acids. Trimming cost V 1 base and J 4 bases; bases outside gene matches: 11. CDR1 is SGHRS, CDR2 YFSETQ, per germline. The CDR3 DNA is TGCGCCAGCAGCTTGTACCCAAGACAGGGTGATAATCAGCCCCAGCATTTT. It yields the protein CASSLYPRQGDNQPQHF.

The rearrangement links TRBV18 to TRBJ1-4; tentative D call: TRBD1 (5 bases). Trimming removed 5 bases at V and 3 bases at J, with 13 bases between. The CDR3 has 15 residues. CDR1 is KGHSH and CDR2 is LQKENI in the germline V gene. In DNA form, the CDR3 reads TGTGCCAGCTCATCGACAGTCGAAGCTAATGAAAAACTGTTTTTT. Amino acid sequence: CASSSTVEANEKLFF.

This clone was detected a few times. This sequence joins TRBV7-2 and TRBJ2-1; 11 bases line up with TRBD2. Germline V gives CDR1 SGHTA, CDR2 FQGNSA. Trimming took 4 bases from V and 5 from J; bases not matched to a gene: 7. The CDR3 is made up of 16 amino acids. Here the CDR3 DNA reads TGTGCCAGCAGCTCCCCGGGACTAGCGGTGAACAATGAGCAGTTCTTC. It encodes CASSSPGLAVNNEQFF.

Here the CDR3 DNA reads TGTGCCAGCAGCGTCCGGGACAGAGATAACTATGGCTACACCTTC. As protein: CASSVRDRDNYGYTF. V is TRBV7-2 and J is TRBJ1-2; 7 bases fit TRBD1. CDR1 and CDR2 (germline): SGHTA, FQGNSA. V lost 5 bases and J lost 1; bases outside the gene matches: 7. The CDR3 extends over 15 amino acids.

The CDR3 coding sequence is TGTGCCAGCAGCCTGAGAGGAGGGTTTGGAAGCACTGAAGCTTTCTTT. It encodes CASSLRGGFGSTEAFF. This chain joins TRBV28 and TRBJ1-1; D gene ambiguous. Trimming cost V 6 bases and J 4 bases, with 21 bases left between them. The CDR3 is 16 amino acids. CDR1 and CDR2 from the germline V gene are MDHEN and SYDVKM.

This clone was seen a few times. This chain joins TRBV6-1 and TRBJ1-1; D gene uncertain. Germline assignment: CDR1 MNHNS and CDR2 SASEGT. Deletions cut 8 bases from V and 4 bases from J, with 5 bases between. CDR3 length: 10 residues. This chain's CDR3 is CASASTEAFF. The CDR3 DNA reads as TGTGCCAGCGCCAGCACTGAAGCTTTCTTT.

This clone was counted only a few times. The chain recombines TRBV6-5 with TRBJ1-1; the D is unclear. Germline CDR1 is MNHEY and CDR2 is SVGAGI. The CDR3 runs to 13 residues. V was cut by 7 bases and J by 4 bases, with 13 bases left in between. CDR3 nucleotide sequence: TGTGCCAGCACCCTCGCCGGTGGCACTGAAGCTTTCTTT. Its protein is CASTLAGGTEAFF.

The V call is TRBV11-2, the J call TRBJ2-1; TRBD2 is a possible D gene (6 bases). CDR1 is SGHAT and CDR2 is FQNNGV in the germline V gene. The CDR3 has 17 amino acids. Trimming stripped 6 bases from V and 4 bases from J, with 22 bases between. This CDR3 is CASRFSLGGGDYNEQFF. The CDR3 nucleotides read TGTGCCAGCAGATTTAGCCTAGGCGGAGGGGATTACAATGAGCAGTTCTTC.

V usage is TRBV7-8 and J usage is TRBJ1-2, with D hard to call. The germline V and J ends were trimmed by 5 bases and 2 bases, with 15 bases remaining between them. The CDR3 has 15 residues. Germline values: CDR1 SGHVS, CDR2 FQNEAQ. The CDR3: CASSPPGLKNYGYTF. The CDR3 region has the DNA TGTGCCAGCAGCCCTCCTGGACTGAAGAACTATGGCTACACCTTC.

The J gene is TRBJ2-1, the V gene TRBV6-6; 7 nucleotides line up with TRBD2. In germline, CDR1 is MNHNY, CDR2 SVGAGI (reference sequence). This CDR3 comprises 12 residues. Trimming took 7 bases from V and 10 from J; bases not matched to a gene: 7. CDR3: CASNGGNAEQFF. The CDR3 DNA reads as TGTGCCAGCAACGGGGGGAACGCGGAGCAGTTCTTC.